The T cell receptor beta chain under discussion was sequenced for a study of shared clonotypes between healthy human individuals. Method: immunoSEQ multiplex PCR; TCRdb's copy keeps in-frame clones and lacks some. This sample has about 2.3 million clones, with around 93% found just once. Per germline, CDR1 SGHAT and CDR2 FQNNGV. The CDR3 sequence is 14 residues long. Trimming cost V 6 bases and J 2 bases; bases outside gene matches: 4. Only a few counts were recorded for this clone. This TCR derives from a man younger than 30 in good health. Some clones in this sample may be carry-over from other donors' samples. The V gene is TRBV11-2, the J gene TRBJ2-7, with 10 bases identical to TRBD2. Sequenced material: naive CD4+ T cells from PBMCs. Specified subset: CD45RA+ positively selected. The CDR3 spells CASRKAGGPYEQYF. In nucleotides, the CDR3 is TGTGCCAGCAGAAAAGCGGGAGGGCCCTACGAGCAGTACTTC.